This entry lists 22 T cell receptor beta chains sequenced from one sample in a study of T-cell reconstitution after alpha-beta-depleted transplantation in children. The authors prepared the TCRbeta library with unique molecular identifiers. In TCRdb, the PCR reads were re-called with MiXCR into one record per CDR3 protein. The sample gives hundreds of thousands of distinct CDR3 sequences, around 15% of which show up once; just under 30% is in the top ten. The sequencing here drew on PBMCs, mostly from graft donor cells, taken 360 days after TCRalphabeta/CD19-depleted stem cell transplant. These receptor sequences come from a boy in the first two years of life who had a stem cell transplant for Wiskott-Aldrich syndrome, so the T cells may come from the graft donor.

This chain uses TRBV20-1 with TRBJ2-5; no firm D call. From germline, CDR1 is DFQATT and CDR2 SNEGSKA (reference sequence). The CDR3 runs to 11 residues. Trimming pared 3 bases from V and 4 bases from J, leaving 6 bases between. The CDR3 reads CSARRLETQYF. In DNA, the CDR3 is TGCAGTGCTAGGAGACTAGAGACCCAGTACTTC.

This clonotype showed up just a few times. This chain's CDR3 is CASSYSVHRKVYEQYF. CDR3 sequence (DNA): TGTGCCAGCAGTTACTCGGTTCACAGGAAGGTTTACGAGCAGTACTTC. V usage is TRBV6-5 and J usage is TRBJ2-7; tentative D call: TRBD1 (5 bases). The CDR3 runs 16 residues. Germline values: CDR1 MNHEY, CDR2 SVGAGI. V dropped 0 bases and J dropped 4 bases, with 16 bases sitting between them.

This clonotype has a handful of counts. J is TRBJ2-3 and V is TRBV15; 14 bases are shared with TRBD2. The V segment lost 3 bases and the J segment 5 bases; nucleotides outside the gene matches: 4. From germline, CDR1 is LNHNV and CDR2 YYDKDF (reference sequence). The CDR3 spans 16 residues. CDR3 coding DNA: TGTGCCACCAGCAGCGGACTAGCGGGAGGCCAAGATACGCAGTATTTT. Translation: CATSSGLAGGQDTQYF.

This rearrangement joins TRBV6-2 or TRBV6-3 to TRBJ2-4; 10 nucleotides match TRBD2. Germline CDR1 MNHEY, CDR2 SVGEGT. This CDR3 is 15 amino acids long. The V gene end was trimmed by 6 bases and the J gene end by 7 bases; junction bases not matched to a gene: 9. The CDR3 is CASRRPTSGTNIQYF. The CDR3 DNA reads as TGTGCCAGCAGACGCCCCACTAGCGGGACTAACATTCAGTACTTC.

Here the CDR3 reads CAWGRDTGELFF. In nucleotides, the CDR3 is TGTGCCTGGGGACGGGACACCGGGGAGCTGTTTTTT. The genes are TRBV30 and TRBJ2-2, with D hard to call. Germline V CDR1 and CDR2: GTSNPN, SVGIG (reference sequence). V was shortened by 5 bases and J by 3 bases, with 7 bases between the two germline ends. CDR3 size: 12 residues. The full variable domain, its missing parts supplied by reference TRBV30 and TRBJ2-2, is SQTIHQWPATLVQPVGSPLSLECTVEGTSNPNLYWYRQAAGRGLQLLFYSVGIGQISSEVPQNLSASRPQDRQFILSSKKLLLSDSGFYLCAWGRDTGELFFGEGSRLTVL.

The table lists this clonotype with a few counts. V is TRBV12-3 or TRBV12-4 and J is TRBJ1-5; maybe TRBD1 (5 bases). CDR3 length: 14 residues. The ends were cut back, 6 bases at V and 5 bases at J, with 14 bases in the middle. CDR3 coding DNA: TGTGCCAGCAGGCCCGGGACCCAGGATCAGCCCCAGCATTTT. Translated: CASRPGTQDQPQHF.

This sequence joins TRBV2 and TRBJ2-4, with TRBD2 identical over 12 bases. With V trimmed by 5 bases and J by 3 bases, 17 bases remained unmatched. The CDR3 extends over 20 amino acids. CDR1 SNHLY and CDR2 FYNNEI come from the germline V gene. The CDR3 coding sequence is TGTGCCAGCAGTCCCTACCTCGGGACTAGCGGGCGGCGAAACAAAAACATTCAGTACTTC. Protein product: CASSPYLGTSGRRNKNIQYF.

This clonotype was picked up a small number of times. The genes are TRBV20-1 and TRBJ1-1; D remains ambiguous. The V and J ends lost 2 bases and 1 base respectively, with 11 bases between them. Germline CDR1 reads DFQATT; CDR2 reads SNEGSKA (reference sequence). This CDR3 has 14 amino acids. CDR3 nucleotide sequence: TGCAGTGCTAGACCCCCACTGAGGAACACTGAAGCTTTCTTT. As protein: CSARPPLRNTEAFF.

The chain joins TRBV12-3 or TRBV12-4 to TRBJ2-7; no clear D. Trimming cost V 1 base and J 0 bases, with 7 bases left between them. CDR3 length equals 14 residues. DNA of the CDR3: TGTGCCAGCAGTTTAGTCCAGGACTCCTACGAGCAGTACTTC. It codes for CASSLVQDSYEQYF.

This clonotype has a handful of counts. The V call is TRBV2, the J call TRBJ2-3; D ambiguous. V dropped 8 bases and J dropped 2 bases, with 11 bases sitting between them. The CDR3 has 13 amino acids. Per the germline V gene, CDR1 is SNHLY and CDR2 is FYNNEI. The CDR3 loop is CASRTLYTDTQYF. In DNA form, the CDR3 reads TGTGCCAGCCGGACCCTTTACACAGATACGCAGTATTTT.

The chain recombines TRBV28 with TRBJ1-4; D ambiguous. This CDR3 has 13 amino acids. In germline, CDR1 is MDHEN, CDR2 SYDVKM. V lost 7 bases to trimming and J lost 6 bases, with 12 bases between them. The DNA for the CDR3 is TGTGCCAGCAACCCCCTCGGGGATGAAAAACTGTTTTTT. This sequence encodes CASNPLGDEKLFF.

The rearrangement joins TRBV5-1 to TRBJ2-2; TRBD2 might be the D (6 bases). The CDR3 spans 17 residues. Trimming shortened V by 0 bases and J by 2 bases, and 14 bases separated the two germline ends. The germline CDR1 and CDR2 sequences are SGHRS and YFSETQ. The CDR3 region has the DNA TGCGCCAGCAGCTTGGCCGCGGGGTCGCTAAACACCGGGGAGCTGTTTTTT. It codes for CASSLAAGSLNTGELFF.

The count of this clonotype is one. V and J are TRBV11-2 and TRBJ2-7, with 10 nucleotides matching TRBD2. The CDR3 loop spans 18 amino acids. Per the germline V gene, CDR1 is SGHAT and CDR2 is FQNNGV. The V gene end was trimmed by 2 bases and the J gene end by 0 bases; junction bases not matched to a gene: 10. The CDR3 here is CASSLLASGGVSSYEQYF. The CDR3 coding sequence is TGTGCCAGCAGCTTACTTGCTAGCGGGGGTGTGAGCTCCTACGAGCAGTACTTC.

This sequence joins TRBV12-3 or TRBV12-4 and TRBJ1-5; TRBD1 aligns across 8 bases. This CDR3 is 15 amino acids long. Losses at the gene ends were 3 bases for V and 3 bases for J; bases not matched to a gene: 4. The CDR3: CASSFGQGDNQPQHF. In nucleotides, the CDR3 is TGTGCCAGCAGTTTTGGACAGGGTGACAATCAGCCCCAGCATTTT.

This clonotype was recorded a few times. The chain employs TRBV12-3 or TRBV12-4 and TRBJ2-3; 10 bases align to TRBD2. Germline trimming cut 6 bases from V and 4 bases from J; bases unmatched to any gene: 7. The CDR3 runs to 15 residues. The CDR3 sequence: CASSLKRGGADTQYF. The CDR3 coding sequence is TGTGCCAGCAGCTTAAAGCGGGGGGGGGCAGATACGCAGTATTTT.

Notes on this clonotype: One junction end disagrees with the germline gene, perhaps due to a read error. The chain employs TRBV6-5 and TRBJ1-6; unclear D gene. The germline V gene encodes CDR1 MNHEY and CDR2 SVGAGI. There are 12 residues in the CDR3. CDR3 nucleotide sequence: TGTGCCAGCAGTAGGTTTGATTCACCCCTCGACTTT. As protein: CASSRFDSPLDF.

This clonotype was counted only a few times. The chain links TRBV4-1 to TRBJ2-1; D perhaps matches TRBD1 (7 bases). There are 13 residues in the CDR3. V gave up 4 bases and J gave up 9 bases, with 13 bases separating them. The germline V gene has CDR1 MGHRA and CDR2 YSYEKL. The CDR3 DNA reads as TGCGCCAGCAGCCCATTTCAGGGGGGTGAGCAGTTCTTC. Translation: CASSPFQGGEQFF.

The chain is built from TRBV25-1 and TRBJ2-2; weak D call: TRBD2 (6 bases). V lost 2 bases and J lost 5, with 12 bases in between. Germline V CDR1 and CDR2: MGHDK, SYGVNS. The CDR3 contains 15 residues. Here the CDR3 DNA reads TGTGCCAGCAGTGAACCGGGGACTCGGACCGGGGAGCTGTTTTTT. Amino acids: CASSEPGTRTGELFF.

V gene TRBV5-1 combines with J gene TRBJ2-7, with 12 bases identical to TRBD2. The ends lost 5 bases at V and 2 bases at J; junction bases unmatched: 8. The CDR3 covers 16 residues. Looked up from germline, CDR1 is SGHRS and CDR2 is YFSETQ. The CDR3 bases are TGCGCCAGCAGGAAACTAGCGGGGGGAGCGGCCTACGAGCAGTACTTC. Protein sequence: CASRKLAGGAAYEQYF.

This clonotype has a handful of counts. The rearrangement joins TRBV19 to TRBJ2-4, with 7 bases that match TRBD1. The CDR3 extends over 15 amino acids. Germline-derived CDR1 and CDR2 are LNHDA and SQIVND (reference sequence). Germline trimming cut 4 bases from V and 15 bases from J; bases unmatched to any gene: 18. The CDR3 DNA sequence: TGTGCCAGTAGTAATTCCATATTAAACAGGGGTCGGCGGTACTTC. Translation: CASSNSILNRGRRYF.

V gene TRBV10-1 combines with J gene TRBJ2-1; D call uncertain. CDR3 length: 13 amino acids. Germline V gives CDR1 WNHNN, CDR2 SYGVQD (reference sequence). Between the trimmed V and J ends, which lost 1 base and 12 bases, there was a span of 13 bases. The CDR3 sequence: CASSEYVGLAQFF. CDR3 DNA sequence: TGCGCCAGCAGTGAGTACGTGGGCCTGGCGCAGTTCTTC.

The rearrangement links TRBV10-3 to TRBJ2-5; 8 positions match TRBD2. The germline V gene encodes CDR1 ENHRY and CDR2 SYGVKD. The V gene end was trimmed by 3 bases and the J gene end by 4 bases; junction bases not matched to a gene: 7. The CDR3 loop spans 15 amino acids. The CDR3 nucleotides are TGTGCCATCAGTGAACCGGGACTAGGGCGAGAGACCCAGTACTTC. Amino acids: CAISEPGLGRETQYF.